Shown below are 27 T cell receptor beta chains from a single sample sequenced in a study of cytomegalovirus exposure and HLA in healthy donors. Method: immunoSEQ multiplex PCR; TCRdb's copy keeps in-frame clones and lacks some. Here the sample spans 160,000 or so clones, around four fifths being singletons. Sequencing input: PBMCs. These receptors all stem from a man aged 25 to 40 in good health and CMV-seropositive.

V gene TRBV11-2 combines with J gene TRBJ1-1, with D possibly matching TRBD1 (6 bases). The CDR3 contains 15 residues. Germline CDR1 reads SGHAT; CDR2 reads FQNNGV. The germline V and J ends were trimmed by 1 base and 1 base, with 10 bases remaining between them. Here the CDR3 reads CASSLGRGGNTEAFF. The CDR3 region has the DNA TGTGCCAGCAGCTTAGGAAGGGGGGGGAACACTGAAGCTTTCTTT.

The CDR3 spells CASTRSDREFYEQYF. For the CDR3, the DNA is TGTGCCAGCACCCGATCGGACAGGGAATTCTACGAGCAGTACTTC. The rearrangement links TRBV6-1 to TRBJ2-7; 8 bases match TRBD1. CDR3 length: 15 amino acids. The germline gives CDR1 MNHNS, CDR2 SASEGT. V lost 7 bases and J lost 3; bases outside the gene matches: 11.

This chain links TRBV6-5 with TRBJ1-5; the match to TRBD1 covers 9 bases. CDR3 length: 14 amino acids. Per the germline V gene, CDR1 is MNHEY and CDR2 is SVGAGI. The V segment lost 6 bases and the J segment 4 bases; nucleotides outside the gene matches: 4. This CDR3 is CASSRDRANQPQHF. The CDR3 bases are TGTGCCAGCAGCCGGGACAGGGCGAATCAGCCCCAGCATTTT.

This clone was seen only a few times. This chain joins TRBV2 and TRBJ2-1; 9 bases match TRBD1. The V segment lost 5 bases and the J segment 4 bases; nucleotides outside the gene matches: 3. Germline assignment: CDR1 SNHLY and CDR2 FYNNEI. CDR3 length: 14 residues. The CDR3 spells CASSSDRGYNEQFF. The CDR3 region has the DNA TGTGCCAGCAGTTCAGACAGGGGGTACAATGAGCAGTTCTTC.

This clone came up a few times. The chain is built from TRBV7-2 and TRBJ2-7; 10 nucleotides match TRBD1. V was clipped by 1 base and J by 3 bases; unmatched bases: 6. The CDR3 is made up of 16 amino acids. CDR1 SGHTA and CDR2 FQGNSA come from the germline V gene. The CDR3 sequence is CASSLGWGQGLYEQYF. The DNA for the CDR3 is TGTGCCAGCAGCTTAGGCTGGGGACAGGGGCTCTACGAGCAGTACTTC. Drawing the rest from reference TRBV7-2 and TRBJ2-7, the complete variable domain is GAGVSQSPSNKVTEKGKDVELRCDPISGHTALYWYRQSLGQGLEFLIYFQGNSAPDKSGLPSDRFSAERTGGSVSTLTIQRTQQEDSAVYLCASSLGWGQGLYEQYFGPGTRLTVT.

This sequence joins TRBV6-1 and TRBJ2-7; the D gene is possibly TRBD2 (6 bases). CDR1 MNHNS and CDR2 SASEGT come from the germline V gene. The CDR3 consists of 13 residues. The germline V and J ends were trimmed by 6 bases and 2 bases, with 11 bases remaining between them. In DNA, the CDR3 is TGTGCCAGCAGCAAAGCGGGCGCCTACGAGCAGTACTTC. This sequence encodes CASSKAGAYEQYF.

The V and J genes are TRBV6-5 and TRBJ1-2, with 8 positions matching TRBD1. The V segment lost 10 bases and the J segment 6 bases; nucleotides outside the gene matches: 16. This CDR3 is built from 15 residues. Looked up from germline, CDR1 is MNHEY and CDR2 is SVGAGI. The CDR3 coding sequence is TGTGCCATAAAGGACAGGGCGGCCCTTATGAATGGCTACACCTTC. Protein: CAIKDRAALMNGYTF.

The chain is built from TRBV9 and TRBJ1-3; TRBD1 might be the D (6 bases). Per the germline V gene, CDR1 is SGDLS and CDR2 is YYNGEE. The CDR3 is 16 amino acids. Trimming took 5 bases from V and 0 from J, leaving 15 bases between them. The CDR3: CASRQGSVLSGNTIYF. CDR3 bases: TGTGCCAGCAGACAGGGATCCGTACTCTCTGGAAACACCATATATTTT.

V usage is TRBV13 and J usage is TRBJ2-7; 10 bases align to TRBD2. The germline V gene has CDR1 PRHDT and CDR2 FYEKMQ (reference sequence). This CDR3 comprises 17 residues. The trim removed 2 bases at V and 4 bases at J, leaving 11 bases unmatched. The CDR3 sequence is CASSLRASGGSRYEQYF. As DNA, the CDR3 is TGTGCCAGCAGCTTAAGGGCTAGCGGGGGTTCAAGATACGAGCAGTACTTC.

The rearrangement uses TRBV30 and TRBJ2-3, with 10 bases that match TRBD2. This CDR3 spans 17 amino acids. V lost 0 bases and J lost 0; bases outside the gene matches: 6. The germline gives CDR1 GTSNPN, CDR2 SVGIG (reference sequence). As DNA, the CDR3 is TGTGCCTGGAGTGTAGGAGCGGGGGGGACTAGCACAGATACGCAGTATTTT. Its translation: CAWSVGAGGTSTDTQYF.

CDR3 DNA sequence: TGTGCCAGCAGTTACCTCAAGCGGGGGGGCCTAGATGAGCAGTTCTTC. It yields the protein CASSYLKRGGLDEQFF. The V gene is TRBV6-5, the J gene TRBJ2-1; 10 bases map to TRBD2. The junction had 9 bases not matched to a gene; V was cut back by 2 bases and J by 8 bases. In germline, CDR1 is MNHEY, CDR2 SVGAGI. The CDR3 is 16 amino acids.

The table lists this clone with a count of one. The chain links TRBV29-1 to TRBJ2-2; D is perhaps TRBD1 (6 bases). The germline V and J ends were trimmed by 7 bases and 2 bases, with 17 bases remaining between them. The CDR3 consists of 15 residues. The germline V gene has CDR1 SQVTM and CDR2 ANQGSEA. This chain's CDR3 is CSARKHRENTGELFF. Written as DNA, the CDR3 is TGCAGCGCCAGGAAGCACAGGGAAAACACCGGGGAGCTGTTTTTT.

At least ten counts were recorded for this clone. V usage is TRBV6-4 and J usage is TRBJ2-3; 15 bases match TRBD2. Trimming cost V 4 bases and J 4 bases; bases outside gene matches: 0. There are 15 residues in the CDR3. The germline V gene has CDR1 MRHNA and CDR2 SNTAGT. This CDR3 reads CASSGTSGGADTQYF. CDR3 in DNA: TGTGCCAGCAGTGGGACTAGCGGGGGGGCAGATACGCAGTATTTT.

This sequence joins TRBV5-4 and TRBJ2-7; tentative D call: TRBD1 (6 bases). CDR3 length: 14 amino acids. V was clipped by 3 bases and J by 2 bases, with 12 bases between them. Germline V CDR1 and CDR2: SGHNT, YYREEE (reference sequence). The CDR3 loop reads CASSSHGQTYEQYF. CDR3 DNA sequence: TGTGCCAGCAGCTCGCACGGACAGACCTACGAGCAGTACTTC.

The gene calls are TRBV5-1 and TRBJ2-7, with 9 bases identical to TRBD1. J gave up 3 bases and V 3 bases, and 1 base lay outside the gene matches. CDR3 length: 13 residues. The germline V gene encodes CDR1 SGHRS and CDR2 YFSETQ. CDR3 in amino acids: CASSSGQGYEQYF. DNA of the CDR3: TGCGCCAGCAGCTCGGGACAGGGCTACGAGCAGTACTTC.

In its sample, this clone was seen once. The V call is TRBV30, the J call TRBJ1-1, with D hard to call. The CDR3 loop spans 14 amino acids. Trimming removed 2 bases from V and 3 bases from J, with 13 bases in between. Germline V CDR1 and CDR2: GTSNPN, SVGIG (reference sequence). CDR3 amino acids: CAWSFRRGYTEAFF. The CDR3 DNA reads TGTGCCTGGAGTTTCAGGCGAGGGTACACTGAAGCTTTCTTT.

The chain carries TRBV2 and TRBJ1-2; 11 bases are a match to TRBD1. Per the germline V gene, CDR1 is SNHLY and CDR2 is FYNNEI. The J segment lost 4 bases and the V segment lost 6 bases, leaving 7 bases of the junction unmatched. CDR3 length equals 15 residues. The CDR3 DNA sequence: TGTGCCAGCAGCGGACAGGGGGCTCTGGGCTATGGCTACACCTTC. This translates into CASSGQGALGYGYTF.

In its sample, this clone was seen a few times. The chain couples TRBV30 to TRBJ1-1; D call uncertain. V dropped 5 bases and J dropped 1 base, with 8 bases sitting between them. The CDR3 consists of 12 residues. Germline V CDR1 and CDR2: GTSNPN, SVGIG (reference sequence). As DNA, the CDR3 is TGTGCCTGGGGGTCAGGGAACACTGAAGCTTTCTTT. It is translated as CAWGSGNTEAFF. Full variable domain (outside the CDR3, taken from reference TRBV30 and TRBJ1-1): SQTIHQWPATLVQPVGSPLSLECTVEGTSNPNLYWYRQAAGRGLQLLFYSVGIGQISSEVPQNLSASRPQDRQFILSSKKLLLSDSGFYLCAWGSGNTEAFFGQGTRLTVV.

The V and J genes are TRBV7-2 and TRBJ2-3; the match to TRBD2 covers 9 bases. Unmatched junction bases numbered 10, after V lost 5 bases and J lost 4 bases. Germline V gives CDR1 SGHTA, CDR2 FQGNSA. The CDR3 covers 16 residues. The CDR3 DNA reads TGTGCCAGCAGCCAGTCGGCGGGGGGGACATCAGATACGCAGTATTTT. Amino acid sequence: CASSQSAGGTSDTQYF.

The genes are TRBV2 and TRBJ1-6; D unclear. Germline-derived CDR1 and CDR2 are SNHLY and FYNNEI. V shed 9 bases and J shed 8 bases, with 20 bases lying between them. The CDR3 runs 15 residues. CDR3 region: CARNWGPVRDSPLHF. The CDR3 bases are TGTGCCAGAAATTGGGGTCCGGTGAGGGATTCACCCCTCCACTTT. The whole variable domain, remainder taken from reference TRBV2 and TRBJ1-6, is EPEVTQTPSHQVTQMGQEVILRCVPISNHLYFYWYRQILGQKVEFLVSFYNNEISEKSEIFDDQFSVERPDGSNFTLKIRSTKLEDSAMYFCARNWGPVRDSPLHFGNGTRLTVT.

CDR3 bases: TGTGCCAGCAGCTCCATCGGGTTGGAGACCCAGTACTTC. Protein sequence: CASSSIGLETQYF. The chain has TRBV7-9 and TRBJ2-5; D not resolved. Germline V CDR1 and CDR2: SEHNR, FQNEAQ (reference sequence). The CDR3 extends over 13 amino acids. Trimming took 4 bases from V and 5 from J, leaving 11 bases between them.

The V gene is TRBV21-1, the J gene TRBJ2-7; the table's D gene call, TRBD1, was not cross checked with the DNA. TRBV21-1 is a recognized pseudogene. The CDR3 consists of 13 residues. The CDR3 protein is CAIQTGDTYEQYF. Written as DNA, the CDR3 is TGTGCCATCCAAACAGGGGACACCTACGAGCAGTACTTC.

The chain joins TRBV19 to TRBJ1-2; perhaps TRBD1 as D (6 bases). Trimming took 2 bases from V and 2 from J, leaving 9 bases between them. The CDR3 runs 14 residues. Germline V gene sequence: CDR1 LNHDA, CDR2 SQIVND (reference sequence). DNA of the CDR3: TGTGCCAGTAGTATAAGGGACACGAACTATGGCTACACCTTC. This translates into CASSIRDTNYGYTF.

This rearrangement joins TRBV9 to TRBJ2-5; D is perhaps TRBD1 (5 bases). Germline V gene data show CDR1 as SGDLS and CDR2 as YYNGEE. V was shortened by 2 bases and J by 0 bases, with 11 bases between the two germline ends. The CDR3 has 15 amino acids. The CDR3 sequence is CASSVGQPYQETQYF. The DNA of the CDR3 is TGTGCCAGCAGCGTTGGACAACCGTACCAAGAGACCCAGTACTTC.

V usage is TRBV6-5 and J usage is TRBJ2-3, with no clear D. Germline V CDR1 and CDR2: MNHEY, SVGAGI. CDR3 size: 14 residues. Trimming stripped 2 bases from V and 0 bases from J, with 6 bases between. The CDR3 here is CASSYTASTDTQYF. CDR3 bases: TGTGCCAGCAGTTACACAGCTAGCACAGATACGCAGTATTTT.

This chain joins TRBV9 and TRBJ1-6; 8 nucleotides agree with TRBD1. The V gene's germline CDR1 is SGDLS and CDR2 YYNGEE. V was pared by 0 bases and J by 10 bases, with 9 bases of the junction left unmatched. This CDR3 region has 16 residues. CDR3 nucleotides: TGTGCCAGCAGCGTAGTCGTCAGGACAGGGCCATCACCCCTCCACTTT. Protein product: CASSVVVRTGPSPLHF.

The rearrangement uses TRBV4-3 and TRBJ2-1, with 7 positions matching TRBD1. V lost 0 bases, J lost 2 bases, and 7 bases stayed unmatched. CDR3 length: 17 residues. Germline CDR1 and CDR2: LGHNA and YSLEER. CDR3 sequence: CASSQDFPGGTYNEQFF. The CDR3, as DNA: TGCGCCAGCAGCCAAGATTTCCCAGGGGGAACCTACAATGAGCAGTTCTTC.